The 23 T cell receptor beta chains in this list originate from one sample, sequenced in a study of T cell responses to AZD1222 COVID-19 vaccine. Sequencing was performed with immunoSEQ multiplex PCR; in TCRdb, only in-frame clones are kept and a portion is missing. This sample has 100,000 or so clones, with about 87% found just once. The sample here was peripheral blood, taken on day 0 of AZD1222 vaccination. These receptors originate from an adult in good health.

The gene calls are TRBV28 and TRBJ2-3; TRBD2 agrees at 7 bases. Trimming at V came to 4 bases and at J to 2 bases, leaving 3 bases not matched to a gene. The CDR3 has 14 residues. Germline values: CDR1 MDHEN, CDR2 SYDVKM. The CDR3 DNA reads TGTGCCAGCAGTTACAGCGGGAACACAGATACGCAGTATTTT. Its protein product is CASSYSGNTDTQYF.

The gene calls are TRBV19 and TRBJ1-2, with 7 bases that match TRBD1. This CDR3 is 18 amino acids long. J gave up 7 bases and V 5 bases, and 22 bases lay outside the gene matches. Germline CDR1 reads LNHDA; CDR2 reads SQIVND (reference sequence). The CDR3 bases are TGTGCCAGTAGTTTTTACACTTCGGGACAGCCCTTCGCGGGTGGCTACACCTTC. Translated: CASSFYTSGQPFAGGYTF.

This chain connects TRBV2 to TRBJ1-1; TRBD1 aligns across 9 bases. V trimming: 8 bases; J trimming: 6 bases; junction bases outside the gene matches: 1. Germline V gene lookup returns CDR1 SNHLY and CDR2 FYNNEI. The CDR3 extends over 11 amino acids. CDR3 protein: CASRQGAEAFF. In DNA, the CDR3 is TGTGCCAGCCGACAGGGGGCTGAAGCTTTCTTT.

The V call is TRBV10-2, the J call TRBJ2-2, with D possibly matching TRBD1 (6 bases). This CDR3 is built from 14 residues. The germline V and J ends were trimmed by 8 bases and 2 bases, with 12 bases remaining between them. Germline V gene lookup returns CDR1 WSHSY and CDR2 SAAADI. The CDR3 DNA is TGCGCCAGCGAAACAGGGAGTAACACCGGGGAGCTGTTTTTT. Translated: CASETGSNTGELFF.

The CDR3 nucleotides are TGTGCCAGCAGTACAAGAGGCGGCTACACCTTC. This gives the protein CASSTRGGYTF. The genes are TRBV28 and TRBJ1-2; the D is unclear. The CDR3 length is 11 residues. V was cut by 5 bases and J by 8 bases, with 9 bases left in between. Germline-derived CDR1 and CDR2 are MDHEN and SYDVKM.

This clone was seen only once. V is TRBV3-1 (or the pseudogene TRBV3-2) and J is TRBJ1-1; tentatively, D is TRBD1 (6 bases). The V end was cut by 6 bases, the J end by 11 bases, with 19 bases between. The germline CDR1 and CDR2 sequences are LGHDT and YNNKEL (reference sequence). This CDR3 region has 13 residues. The DNA of the CDR3 is TGTGCCAGCAGTACGGGACACCCGTGGGTGGCTTTCTTT. It yields the protein CASSTGHPWVAFF.

V gene TRBV5-1 combines with J gene TRBJ1-2; 8 bases match TRBD1. Germline trimming cut 4 bases from V and 2 bases from J; bases unmatched to any gene: 10. The CDR3 consists of 16 residues. The germline CDR1 and CDR2 sequences are SGHRS and YFSETQ. The chain's CDR3 is CASSLSRGPSNYGYTF. The CDR3 bases are TGCGCCAGCAGCCTATCCAGGGGGCCCTCCAACTATGGCTACACCTTC.

This sequence joins TRBV7-9 and TRBJ2-3; TRBD1 agrees at 9 bases. CDR3 length: 15 amino acids. Unmatched junction bases numbered 6, after V lost 5 bases and J lost 3 bases. Germline V gene lookup returns CDR1 SEHNR and CDR2 FQNEAQ (reference sequence). The CDR3 sequence: CASSRTGELTDTQYF. In DNA, the CDR3 is TGTGCCAGCAGCCGGACAGGGGAACTGACAGATACGCAGTATTTT.

The chain employs TRBV15 and TRBJ1-6; possibly TRBD1 for D (6 bases). Germline V gives CDR1 LNHNV, CDR2 YYDKDF (reference sequence). The CDR3 runs to 17 residues. V was trimmed by 1 base and J by 7 bases, leaving 17 bases between them. CDR3 DNA sequence: TGTGCCACCAGCAGAGTCCGTAGGGGCAGGGGCAATTCACCCCTCCACTTT. Its protein is CATSRVRRGRGNSPLHF.

The chain carries TRBV12-5 and TRBJ1-2; D is undetermined. CDR1 LGHNT and CDR2 FRNRAP come from the germline V gene. The V end was cut by 2 bases, the J end by 8 bases, with 6 bases between. The CDR3 extends over 11 amino acids. CDR3: CASGLYGGYTF. CDR3 DNA: TGTGCTAGTGGTTTGTATGGGGGCTACACCTTC.

The rearrangement uses TRBV3-1 (or the pseudogene TRBV3-2) and TRBJ1-2; D might be TRBD1 (6 bases). Germline V gene sequence: CDR1 LGHDT, CDR2 YNNKEL (reference sequence). The CDR3 consists of 12 residues. V was cut by 0 bases and J by 10 bases, with 9 bases left in between. The chain's CDR3 is CASSQDRQAYTF. The CDR3 nucleotides are TGTGCCAGCAGCCAAGATCGACAGGCCTACACCTTC.

V and J are TRBV10-3 and TRBJ1-1; 10 bases map to TRBD1. The ends lost 4 bases at V and 4 bases at J; junction bases unmatched: 12. The CDR3 length is 17 residues. CDR1 is ENHRY and CDR2 is SYGVKD in the germline V gene. CDR3 residues: CAISGTDRGRVGTEAFF. The CDR3 region has the DNA TGTGCCATCAGTGGGACCGACAGGGGGCGGGTCGGCACTGAAGCTTTCTTT.

J is TRBJ2-6 and V is TRBV27; 10 nucleotides line up with TRBD1. The germline V gene has CDR1 MNHEY and CDR2 SMNVEV (reference sequence). The junction had 10 bases not matched to a gene; V was cut back by 3 bases and J by 2 bases. The CDR3 is 19 residues long. CDR3 DNA sequence: TGTGCCAGCAGTTTTAACGACAGGGGGCTGAAGGCTGGGGCCAACGTCCTGACTTTC. Its translation is CASSFNDRGLKAGANVLTF.

The genes are TRBV30 and TRBJ2-7; TRBD1 might be the D (6 bases). Deletions cut 0 bases from V and 0 bases from J, with 9 bases between. Germline CDR1 GTSNPN, CDR2 SVGIG (reference sequence). The CDR3 runs 14 residues. In DNA form, the CDR3 reads TGTGCCTGGAGTGTAGGGACATACTCCTACGAGCAGTACTTC. Translation gives CAWSVGTYSYEQYF.

J is TRBJ1-3 and V is TRBV12-3 or TRBV12-4; D gene ambiguous. The length of the CDR3 is 13 residues. The ends were cut back, 3 bases at V and 8 bases at J, with 11 bases in the middle. CDR3 coding DNA: TGTGCCAGCAGTTTCGGGTGGCCGGACACCATATATTTT. It codes for CASSFGWPDTIYF.

The chain joins TRBV5-1 to TRBJ1-1; TRBD1 aligns across 7 bases. This CDR3 has 15 residues. V dropped 0 bases and J dropped 5; count of bases not matched to a gene: 7. The germline gives CDR1 SGHRS, CDR2 YFSETQ. The CDR3 region has the DNA TGCGCCAGCAGCTTGGGGACAGGTTGGGGTACTGAAGCTTTCTTT. This gives the protein CASSLGTGWGTEAFF.

The chain recombines TRBV7-3 with TRBJ2-1; 16 bases agree with TRBD2. Germline CDR1 reads SGHTA; CDR2 reads FQGTGA. The CDR3 extends over 15 amino acids. The V gene end was trimmed by 5 bases and the J gene end by 12 bases; junction bases not matched to a gene: 7. The CDR3 DNA reads as TGTGCCAGCAGCCCCCCGGGACTAGCGGGAGGGGGGCAGTTCTTC. This codes for CASSPPGLAGGGQFF. The complete variable domain, with remaining parts taken from reference TRBV7-3 and TRBJ2-1, reads GAGVSQTPSNKVTEKGKYVELRCDPISGHTALYWYRQSLGQGPEFLIYFQGTGAADDSGLPNDRFFAVRPEGSVSTLKIQRTERGDSAVYLCASSPPGLAGGGQFFGPGTRLTVL.

The chain links TRBV29-1 to TRBJ1-3; the match to TRBD1 covers 8 bases. Germline V gene data show CDR1 as SQVTM and CDR2 as ANQGSEA. This CDR3 contains 14 residues. V dropped 7 bases and J dropped 0; count of bases not matched to a gene: 5. DNA of the CDR3: TGCAGCGGCCGAACAGGGGGCTCTGGAAACACCATATATTTT. This gives the protein CSGRTGGSGNTIYF.

This clone appeared a few times. The CDR3 sequence is CASSQDALFTDTQYF. The CDR3 DNA reads TGCGCCAGCAGCCAAGACGCCCTATTCACAGATACGCAGTATTTT. J is TRBJ2-3 and V is TRBV4-3, with D unclear. Between the trimmed V and J ends, which lost 0 bases and 2 bases, there was a span of 9 bases. The CDR3 sequence is 15 residues long. The germline V gene has CDR1 LGHNA and CDR2 YSLEER.

CDR3 nucleotides: TGTGCCAGCACCTGGACGCAGGAAAACTATGGCTACACCTTC. This encodes CASTWTQENYGYTF. This chain uses TRBV6-5 with TRBJ1-2; D is unresolved. This CDR3 comprises 14 residues. CDR1 is MNHEY and CDR2 is SVGAGI in the germline V gene. Trimming took 7 bases from V and 2 from J, leaving 14 bases between them.

CDR3 DNA: TGTGCCAGCAGTTCCTTTAACTATGGCTACACCTTC. It yields the protein CASSSFNYGYTF. The rearrangement links TRBV12-3 or TRBV12-4 to TRBJ1-2; D is uncertain. The CDR3 length is 12 residues. V lost 4 bases to trimming and J lost 1 base, with 4 bases between them.

To note about this clone: The same CDR3 is also encoded by other DNA sequences in this sample. J is TRBJ2-5 and V is TRBV5-1; a weak D match, TRBD1 (6 bases). This CDR3 contains 13 residues. Germline V gives CDR1 SGHRS, CDR2 YFSETQ. Trimming cost V 1 base and J 3 bases, with 7 bases left between them. CDR3: CASSLSGEETQYF. The CDR3 DNA reads as TGCGCCAGCAGCTTGTCAGGGGAAGAGACCCAGTACTTC.

This rearrangement joins TRBV30 to TRBJ1-5; TRBD1 aligns across 8 bases. Trimming cost V 1 base and J 0 bases; bases outside gene matches: 8. This CDR3 region has 17 residues. Germline CDR1 and CDR2: GTSNPN and SVGIG (reference sequence). In DNA, the CDR3 is TGTGCCTGGAGTGCCAGCCGGACAGGGAATAGCAATCAGCCCCAGCATTTT. This gives the protein CAWSASRTGNSNQPQHF.